This T cell receptor beta chain was retrieved from a study of PD-L1 blockade in urothelial cancer. The wider study: The patients' atezolizumab therapy, 1,200 mg intravenously every 3 weeks, started at some point between 2013 and 2014. Males with bladder-origin urothelial cancer constituted about 85% of the 29 patients. Anywhere from 0 to 3 prior chemotherapy regimens had been received by patients.

The germline CDR1 and CDR2 sequences are SGHKS and YYEKEE (reference sequence). V lost 0 bases and J lost 3; bases outside the gene matches: 6. This CDR3 has 17 amino acids. Clones were read by immunoSEQ multiplex PCR, and TCRdb kept only the in-frame ones, dropping some. The data contain some 45,000 clones, 88% of them seen just once; the ten biggest clones take up roughly 3.9%. The rearrangement links TRBV5-5 to TRBJ2-7, with 13 bases fitting TRBD2. The sequenced sample was PBMCs, obtained around atezolizumab (anti-PD-L1) treatment. This TCR was recovered from an elderly man with urothelial cancer. The CDR3 DNA reads as TGTGCCAGCAGCTTGGGGACTAGCGGGAGTACGGTCTACGAGCAGTACTTC. Protein sequence: CASSLGTSGSTVYEQYF.